This is a list of T cell receptor beta chains from one sample in a study of shared clonotypes between healthy human individuals. Clones were sequenced by immunoSEQ multiplex PCR, and TCRdb holds only the in-frame ones, with some missing. The top ten hold about 0.054% of the sample, which has under 650,000 clones, about 95% seen once. Sequencing was carried out using naive CD4+ T cells sorted from blood. The receptor set was obtained from a woman aged 25 to 39 in good health. The CDR3 runs from the conserved cysteine through the conserved F or W. Fields, in order: D gene, clone size, CDR3 length, V gene, J gene, CDR3 DNA, CDR3 protein. D genes are given only for firm matches. Not all rows give a size; the values are once, few, many and, for expanded clones, a class.

TRBD2	NA	15	TRBV11-3	TRBJ2-7	TGTGCCAGCAGCGCGAATAGGGGACTAGCGGGAGATAAGTACTTC	CASSANRGLAGDKYF
NA	NA	15	TRBV2	TRBJ2-3	TGTGCCAGCAGCCGGACGACTAGTGAGCAAGATACGCAGTATTTT	CASSRTTSEQDTQYF
NA	NA	15	TRBV28	TRBJ2-3	TGTGCCAGCAGTTCCTTCGCGGGACGCACAGATACGCAGTATTTT	CASSSFAGRTDTQYF
NA	NA	14	TRBV28	TRBJ1-5	TGTGCCAGCAGCCCTCAGAGCGGTTATCAGCCCCAGCATTTT	CASSPQSGYQPQHF
TRBD2	NA	15	TRBV29-1	TRBJ2-1	TGCAGCGCCTTCCGCCAGCGGGAGAACTACAATGAGCAGTTCTTC	CSAFRQRENYNEQFF
NA	few	11	TRBV11-2	TRBJ2-7	TGTGCCAGCAGGGGTTCAAACGAGCAGTACTTC	CASRGSNEQYF
TRBD1	NA	16	TRBV28	TRBJ2-1	TGTGCCAGCAGTAGCCTACAGGGGACGACCTACAATGAGCAGTTCTTC	CASSSLQGTTYNEQFF
NA	NA	14	TRBV28	TRBJ2-7	TGTGCCAGCAGTTTCCCGGGTTTCTCCTACGAGCAGTACTTC	CASSFPGFSYEQYF
NA	NA	16	TRBV2	TRBJ2-3	TGTGCCAGCAGTGAAGCACAGGGATTTGAGACAGATACGCAGTATTTT	CASSEAQGFETDTQYF
TRBD2	NA	17	TRBV28	TRBJ2-3	TGTGCCAGCAGTATGACCTGGGCAGCGGGAGGAACAGATACGCAGTATTTT	CASSMTWAAGGTDTQYF
NA	NA	14	TRBV11-2	TRBJ2-7	TGTGCCAGCAGCCTCCGGGACGGTGACTACGAGCAGTACTTC	CASSLRDGDYEQYF
NA	NA	11	TRBV28	TRBJ1-1	TGTGCCAGCAGCTCTAATACTGAAGCTTTCTTT	CASSSNTEAFF
NA	NA	15	TRBV28	TRBJ2-3	TGTGCCAGCAGTTTATGGGGGGATCGCACAGATACGCAGTATTTT	CASSLWGDRTDTQYF
NA	NA	14	TRBV6-1	TRBJ1-5	TGTGCCAGCACTCTGGCAGGGGGCAATCAGCCCCAGCATTTT	CASTLAGGNQPQHF
NA	NA	16	TRBV2	TRBJ1-1	TGTGCCAGCAGTGGGGGGTACAGGGCCGGGGTCACTGAAGCTTTCTTT	CASSGGYRAGVTEAFF
TRBD2	NA	15	TRBV5-1	TRBJ2-4	TGCGCCAGCAGCACGACTAGCGGCTATAAAAACATTCAGTACTTC	CASSTTSGYKNIQYF
NA	NA	14	TRBV19	TRBJ1-2	TGTGCCAGTAGTAACTCACCTACGACGGGGGGCTACACCTTC	CASSNSPTTGGYTF
TRBD2	NA	17	TRBV5-4	TRBJ2-5	TGTGCCAGCAGCCGGGGACTAGCGGGAGGGCCTCAAGAGACCCAGTACTTC	CASSRGLAGGPQETQYF
TRBD2	once	14	TRBV19	TRBJ2-3	TGTGCCAGTATAGGAGCGGGAGTTTCCGATACGCAGTATTTT	CASIGAGVSDTQYF
TRBD1	NA	15	TRBV6-6	TRBJ2-7	TGTGCCAGCAGTGACCCCGGGACAGGGATCTACGAGCAGTACTTC	CASSDPGTGIYEQYF
NA	once	13	TRBV5-1	TRBJ2-5	TGCGCCAGCAGCTTGGGGCAGGTGGAGACCCAGTACTTC	CASSLGQVETQYF
NA	NA	11	TRBV6-1	TRBJ2-5	TGTGCCAGCAGCCCCCGAGAGACCCAGTACTTC	CASSPRETQYF
TRBD2	NA	17	TRBV19	TRBJ2-5	TGTGCCAGTAGTGCCAGACTAGCGGGAGATTGGCAAGAGACCCAGTACTTC	CASSARLAGDWQETQYF
TRBD1	NA	17	TRBV7-6	TRBJ2-2	TGTGCCAGCAGCTCGACTGGGAGGACAGGGAGCACCGGGGAGCTGTTTTTT	CASSSTGRTGSTGELFF
NA	NA	15	TRBV6-5	TRBJ2-1	TGTGCCAGCAGTTACCATCTGGGGAGGAACAATGAGCAGTTCTTC	CASSYHLGRNNEQFF
NA	few	12	TRBV7-9	TRBJ1-5	TGTGCCAGCAGCAGAGACAACGGGCCCCAGCATTTT	CASSRDNGPQHF
TRBD1	once	17	TRBV18	TRBJ2-7	TGTGCCAGCTCCTACGGGACAGGGGGCGAGCTCTCCTACGAGCAGTACTTC	CASSYGTGGELSYEQYF
NA	NA	13	TRBV5-4	TRBJ2-5	TGTGCCAGCAGCTTGGACCAGAGAGAGACCCAGTACTTC	CASSLDQRETQYF
TRBD1	NA	15	TRBV29-1	TRBJ2-7	TGCAGCGTTGAAGGGCAGGGGGCGTTCTCCTACGAGCAGTACTTC	CSVEGQGAFSYEQYF
TRBD1	once	15	TRBV19	TRBJ2-7	TGTGCCAGTAGTATTAAGGCAGGGGGCTTTTACGAGCAGTACTTC	CASSIKAGGFYEQYF
TRBD2	NA	15	TRBV19	TRBJ2-7	TGTGCCAGTAGTATTTCTACCGGGGGGTTCTACGAGCAGTACTTC	CASSISTGGFYEQYF
NA	NA	15	TRBV4-1	TRBJ1-5	TGTGCCAGCAGCCAAGTCGGTCCGGGACCGCAGCCCCAGCATTTT	CASSQVGPGPQPQHF
TRBD1	NA	14	TRBV6-6	TRBJ2-7	TGTGCCAGCAGTTACGACAGGGGATCCTACGAGCAGTACTTC	CASSYDRGSYEQYF
NA	NA	12	TRBV2	TRBJ2-6	TGTGCCAGCAGAGCCGGGGCCAACGTCCTGACTTTC	CASRAGANVLTF
NA	NA	15	TRBV2	TRBJ2-3	TGTGCCAGCAGTTCTCAACAGGGCGGATGGGATACGCAGTATTTT	CASSSQQGGWDTQYF
NA	NA	13	TRBV29-1	TRBJ2-7	TGCACCGGACATCCAAAAGAGGGACGCGAGCAGTACTTC	CTGHPKEGREQYF
TRBD2	NA	19	TRBV5-8	TRBJ2-3	TGTGCCAGCAGCTTGGCCCAGATAGCGGGAGGGTTCCGGACAGATACGCAGTATTTT	CASSLAQIAGGFRTDTQYF
NA	NA	13	TRBV27	TRBJ1-2	TGTGCCAGCAGTCTCCGGGGCTCATATGGCTACACCTTC	CASSLRGSYGYTF
TRBD1	once	16	TRBV27	TRBJ2-3	TGTGCCAGCACCAAGAGACAGGGTCGAATCACAGATACGCAGTATTTT	CASTKRQGRITDTQYF
TRBD1	NA	14	TRBV6-5	TRBJ2-7	TGTGCCAGCAGTTACCGACAGGGGGCCGACGAGCAGTACTTC	CASSYRQGADEQYF
TRBD1	NA	13	TRBV27	TRBJ1-2	TGTGCCAGCAGAGGGACAGGTCACTATGGCTACACCTTC	CASRGTGHYGYTF
TRBD1	NA	15	TRBV5-1	TRBJ2-1	TGCGCCAGCAGCTCGGGACAGGAAGGTGTCAATGAGCAGTTCTTC	CASSSGQEGVNEQFF
TRBD2	NA	15	TRBV27	TRBJ2-1	TGTGCCAGCAGTTCGACTAGCGGGACCTACGATGAGCAGTTCTTC	CASSSTSGTYDEQFF
TRBD1	NA	16	TRBV6-5	TRBJ2-7	TGTGCCAGCAGTTACGGAGCGGGACAGGGCTACTACGAGCAGTACTTC	CASSYGAGQGYYEQYF
NA	NA	16	TRBV5-6	TRBJ2-3	TGTGCCAGCAGCCCCGACAGTCTCTTTCCCACAGATACGCAGTATTTT	CASSPDSLFPTDTQYF
NA	NA	16	TRBV4-1	TRBJ1-5	TGCGCCAGCAGCAGACGACAGCTGAATAGCAATCAGCCCCAGCATTTT	CASSRRQLNSNQPQHF
TRBD1	NA	16	TRBV7-9	TRBJ2-2	TGTGCCAGCAGCTCAATACAGGGGATAGGAACCGGGGAGCTGTTTTTT	CASSSIQGIGTGELFF
TRBD1	NA	16	TRBV28	TRBJ2-3	TGTGCCAGCAGTCCCTCCGGGACAGGGGTCAGAGATACGCAGTATTTT	CASSPSGTGVRDTQYF
TRBD1	NA	14	TRBV18	TRBJ2-7	TGTGCCAGCTCAATTAACCGGGACAGCCTTGAGCAGTACTTC	CASSINRDSLEQYF
NA	NA	17	TRBV4-1	TRBJ2-3	TGCGCCAGCAGCCAAGATAGGGGGGCAGGGCGCACAGATACGCAGTATTTT	CASSQDRGAGRTDTQYF
NA	NA	14	TRBV19	TRBJ2-1	TGTGCCAGTGCAAGGGAATTTGTGTCGGATGAGCAGTTCTTC	CASAREFVSDEQFF
NA	once	16	TRBV5-1	TRBJ2-5	TGCGCCAGCAGCTTGGTTTCTGGGGACCCCCAAGAGACCCAGTACTTC	CASSLVSGDPQETQYF
TRBD2	NA	14	TRBV28	TRBJ2-7	TGTGCCAGCAGACCAGCGGGAGGGCGGGACGAGCAGTACTTC	CASRPAGGRDEQYF